The rows below give T cell receptor beta chains drawn from one sample of a study of post-analysis software for immune sequencing data. TCRdb reanalysed the PCR reads using MiXCR and keeps one entry per CDR3 protein. The table shows a few hundred thousand distinct CDR3 sequences, with 34% occurring only once. Input material: blood. The receptors originated from a girl between 2 and 17 years old with multiple sclerosis. Each CDR3 is given with its conserved first and last residue. The D gene is left open where the match is weak. A row's size may be missing; if present it is once, few, many or a size class.

d_call: .
clone_size: few
j_call: TRBJ1-6
v_call: TRBV7-8
cdr3_aa: CASSLDWVSPLHF
cdr3_nt: TGTGCCAGCAGCTTAGATTGGGTTTCACCCCTCCACTTT

d_call: TRBD2
clone_size: .
j_call: TRBJ2-5
v_call: TRBV20-1
cdr3_aa: CSASLPLGLALDETQYF
cdr3_nt: TGCAGTGCCTCGCTCCCCCTGGGACTAGCTTTAGATGAGACCCAGTACTTC

d_call: .
clone_size: .
j_call: TRBJ2-1
v_call: TRBV11-3
cdr3_aa: CASSLKTPGCDLVNNEQFF
cdr3_nt: TGTGCCAGCAGCTTGAAGACTCCAGGGTGCGATTTGGTCAACAATGAGCAGTTCTTC

d_call: .
clone_size: .
j_call: TRBJ2-1
v_call: TRBV5-6
cdr3_aa: CASSLARGGRGVRTSSYNEQFF
cdr3_nt: TGTGCCAGCAGCTTGGCCCGAGGAGGTCGAGGGGTTCGGACAAGCTCCTACAATGAGCAGTTCTTC

d_call: TRBD1
clone_size: few
j_call: TRBJ2-5
v_call: TRBV3-1
cdr3_aa: CASSQAGQGWETQYF
cdr3_nt: TGTGCCAGCAGCCAAGCCGGACAGGGCTGGGAGACCCAGTACTTC

d_call: TRBD2
clone_size: .
j_call: TRBJ2-1
v_call: TRBV6-5
cdr3_aa: CASQTRASGGDNEQFF
cdr3_nt: TGTGCCAGCCAGACGCGGGCCAGCGGGGGGGACAATGAGCAGTTCTTC

d_call: TRBD2
clone_size: few
j_call: TRBJ2-3
v_call: TRBV11-2
cdr3_aa: CASSLFSGGYTDTQYF
cdr3_nt: TGTGCCAGCAGCTTATTTAGCGGGGGCTACACAGATACGCAGTATTTT

d_call: TRBD1
clone_size: .
j_call: TRBJ2-7
v_call: TRBV20-1
cdr3_aa: CSARGQGYSYEQYF
cdr3_nt: TGCAGTGCTAGAGGACAGGGCTACTCCTACGAGCAGTACTTC

d_call: .
clone_size: .
j_call: TRBJ2-6
v_call: TRBV5-1
cdr3_aa: CASSPESSGANVLTF
cdr3_nt: TGCGCCAGCAGCCCCGAGTCCTCTGGGGCCAACGTCCTGACTTTC

d_call: .
clone_size: few
j_call: TRBJ1-1
v_call: TRBV11-2
cdr3_aa: CASSLLGGNTEAFF
cdr3_nt: TGTGCCAGCAGCTTACTGGGGGGAAACACTGAAGCTTTCTTT

d_call: .
clone_size: few
j_call: TRBJ1-2
v_call: TRBV12-3/TRBV12-4
cdr3_aa: CASGQLNYGYTF
cdr3_nt: TGTGCCAGCGGTCAGTTGAACTATGGCTACACCTTC

d_call: .
clone_size: .
j_call: TRBJ2-7
v_call: TRBV18
cdr3_aa: CASSPLQGEDEQYF
cdr3_nt: TGTGCCAGCTCACCTCTCCAGGGGGAGGACGAGCAGTACTTC

d_call: .
clone_size: few
j_call: TRBJ1-2
v_call: TRBV7-9
cdr3_aa: CASSLGYYGYTF
cdr3_nt: TGTGCCAGCAGCTTAGGATACTATGGCTACACCTTC

d_call: .
clone_size: once
j_call: TRBJ1-4
v_call: TRBV28
cdr3_aa: CASSPVGATNEKLFF
cdr3_nt: TGTGCCAGCAGCCCAGTCGGGGCAACTAATGAAAAACTGTTTTTT

d_call: TRBD2
clone_size: .
j_call: TRBJ2-7
v_call: TRBV5-1
cdr3_aa: CASSLVWGGNEQYF
cdr3_nt: TGCGCCAGCAGCTTGGTGTGGGGAGGGAACGAGCAGTACTTC

d_call: TRBD1
clone_size: few
j_call: TRBJ2-7
v_call: TRBV10-3
cdr3_aa: CAISESVLVPRGYEQYF
cdr3_nt: TGTGCCATCAGTGAGTCGGTACTGGTACCCAGGGGGTACGAGCAGTACTTC

d_call: .
clone_size: few
j_call: TRBJ2-5
v_call: TRBV7-8
cdr3_aa: CASSSIGVSQETQYF
cdr3_nt: TGTGCCAGCAGCTCCATAGGGGTCTCGCAAGAGACCCAGTACTTC

d_call: .
clone_size: .
j_call: TRBJ2-3
v_call: TRBV5-1
cdr3_aa: CASSSETGLGRTQYF
cdr3_nt: TGCGCCAGCAGCTCAGAGACAGGTTTAGGTCGTACGCAGTATTTT

d_call: .
clone_size: .
j_call: TRBJ2-3
v_call: TRBV11-1
cdr3_aa: CAGSLGGSTDTQYF
cdr3_nt: TGTGCCGGCAGCTTAGGGGGTAGCACAGATACGCAGTATTTT

d_call: .
clone_size: .
j_call: TRBJ1-6
v_call: TRBV3-1
cdr3_aa: CASRNTDRLHF
cdr3_nt: TGTGCCAGCAGAAATACGGATAGACTCCACTTT

d_call: .
clone_size: few
j_call: TRBJ2-7
v_call: TRBV20-1
cdr3_aa: CSAEPHLSNGTVGYEQYF
cdr3_nt: TGCAGTGCGGAACCTCATCTTAGTAACGGGACTGTGGGCTACGAGCAGTACTTC

d_call: .
clone_size: .
j_call: TRBJ2-1
v_call: TRBV2
cdr3_aa: CASSVRRGEQFF
cdr3_nt: TGTGCCAGCAGTGTCCGAAGGGGTGAGCAGTTCTTC

d_call: .
clone_size: .
j_call: TRBJ2-3
v_call: TRBV7-9
cdr3_aa: CAGRIRETDTQYF
cdr3_nt: TGTGCCGGCCGAATAAGGGAGACAGATACGCAGTATTTT

d_call: .
clone_size: .
j_call: TRBJ1-2
v_call: TRBV18
cdr3_aa: CASSPPVVGRGTYGYTF
cdr3_nt: TGTGCCAGCTCACCACCGGTGGTAGGGAGAGGAACGTATGGCTACACCTTC

d_call: .
clone_size: few
j_call: TRBJ2-5
v_call: TRBV5-1
cdr3_aa: CASSPQGSRETQYF
cdr3_nt: TGCGCCAGCAGCCCACAGGGAAGTAGGGAGACCCAGTACTTC

d_call: .
clone_size: .
j_call: TRBJ2-7
v_call: TRBV15
cdr3_aa: CATSSSREGPSSRQYF
cdr3_nt: TGTGCCACCAGCAGCAGTAGGGAAGGCCCATCGTCTCGGCAGTACTTC

d_call: TRBD1
clone_size: .
j_call: TRBJ1-1
v_call: TRBV20-1
cdr3_aa: CSASGTGNGNTEAFF
cdr3_nt: TGCAGTGCTTCTGGGACAGGAAACGGTAACACTGAAGCTTTCTTT

d_call: TRBD2
clone_size: .
j_call: TRBJ2-7
v_call: TRBV4-1
cdr3_aa: CASSQDLSASGGYEQYF
cdr3_nt: TGCGCCAGCAGCCAAGATCTTTCGGCTAGCGGGGGTTACGAGCAGTACTTC

d_call: TRBD1
clone_size: few
j_call: TRBJ1-2
v_call: TRBV6-6
cdr3_aa: CASSPPTGGDYGYTF
cdr3_nt: TGTGCCAGCAGTCCACCGACAGGGGGCGACTATGGCTACACCTTC

d_call: .
clone_size: .
j_call: TRBJ1-6
v_call: TRBV6-4
cdr3_aa: CASTGPQGPLPLHF
cdr3_nt: TGTGCCAGCACCGGCCCCCAGGGGCCATTACCCCTCCACTTT

d_call: .
clone_size: .
j_call: TRBJ2-3
v_call: TRBV3-1
cdr3_aa: CASSQVRSSTDTQYF
cdr3_nt: TGTGCCAGCAGCCAAGTTCGATCCAGCACAGATACGCAGTATTTT

d_call: TRBD1
clone_size: .
j_call: TRBJ1-2
v_call: TRBV11-2
cdr3_aa: CASSLSGDRRYGYTF
cdr3_nt: TGTGCCAGCAGCTTATCAGGGGACAGGAGATATGGCTACACCTTC

d_call: TRBD2
clone_size: .
j_call: TRBJ2-7
v_call: TRBV12-3/TRBV12-4
cdr3_aa: CASSSPGGGIPYEQYF
cdr3_nt: TGTGCCAGCAGTTCCCCTGGCGGGGGGATTCCATACGAGCAGTACTTC

d_call: TRBD2
clone_size: .
j_call: TRBJ2-1
v_call: TRBV6-1
cdr3_aa: CASSEYGGDEQFF
cdr3_nt: TGTGCCAGCAGTGAATATGGGGGGGATGAGCAGTTCTTC

d_call: TRBD1
clone_size: .
j_call: TRBJ1-2
v_call: TRBV6-6
cdr3_aa: CASSYSGRGDGYTF
cdr3_nt: TGTGCCAGCAGTTACTCGGGCAGGGGGGATGGCTACACCTTC

d_call: .
clone_size: .
j_call: TRBJ2-3
v_call: TRBV6-1
cdr3_aa: CASSVSDTQYF
cdr3_nt: TGTGCCAGCAGTGTATCCGATACGCAGTATTTT